What follows are 21 T cell receptor beta chains derived from one specimen sequenced in a study of cytomegalovirus exposure and HLA in healthy donors. The repertoire was sequenced with immunoSEQ multiplex PCR; TCRdb's copy has only in-frame clones and lacks some. The data contain about 240,000 clones, more than 75% of them singletons. Sequencing was carried out using PBMCs. The source is a woman aged 30 to 39 in good health and CMV-seropositive.

The chain uses TRBV5-1 and TRBJ2-2, with D possibly matching TRBD2 (5 bases). This CDR3 region has 16 residues. Trimming left V 4 bases short and J 2 bases short, with 15 bases between. Germline assignment: CDR1 SGHRS and CDR2 YFSETQ. CDR3 protein: CASSVGADPNTGELFF. For the CDR3, the DNA is TGCGCCAGCAGCGTAGGAGCGGACCCCAACACCGGGGAGCTGTTTTTT.

The chain joins TRBV29-1 to TRBJ2-3; TRBD2 matches 9 bases. The CDR3 totals 16 residues. CDR1 and CDR2 from the germline V gene are SQVTM and ANQGSEA. Trimming took 7 bases from V and 4 from J; bases not matched to a gene: 15. The CDR3 coding sequence is TGCAGCGGAGACGGGTCTCCGGCGGGAGGGCCAGATACGCAGTATTTT. This gives the protein CSGDGSPAGGPDTQYF.

This clone was seen more than once but under ten times. The chain carries TRBV2 and TRBJ2-3; D uncertain. Trimming took off 5 bases at V and 0 bases at J, with 3 bases between the two ends. CDR1 SNHLY and CDR2 FYNNEI come from the germline V gene. This CDR3 has 12 residues. DNA of the CDR3: TGTGCCAGCAGTACTAGCACAGATACGCAGTATTTT. Its protein product is CASSTSTDTQYF. Complete variable domain (other parts from reference TRBV2 and TRBJ2-3): EPEVTQTPSHQVTQMGQEVILRCVPISNHLYFYWYRQILGQKVEFLVSFYNNEISEKSEIFDDQFSVERPDGSNFTLKIRSTKLEDSAMYFCASSTSTDTQYFGPGTRLTVL.

The chain employs TRBV28 and TRBJ1-5, with 7 bases aligning to TRBD1. The CDR3 spans 14 residues. Germline V gives CDR1 MDHEN, CDR2 SYDVKM. Trimming took 8 bases from V and 7 from J; bases not matched to a gene: 11. DNA of the CDR3: TGTGCCAGCCTGAACAGGGGTCTGCGACAGCCCCAGCATTTT. It codes for CASLNRGLRQPQHF.

V usage is TRBV6-1 and J usage is TRBJ2-1, with 8 bases that match TRBD1. The CDR3 is 13 residues long. The germline gives CDR1 MNHNS, CDR2 SASEGT. V shed 5 bases and J 6 bases; nucleotides not matched to a gene: 3. The CDR3: CASSPRGPNEQFF. CDR3 in DNA: TGTGCCAGCAGTCCCAGGGGGCCCAATGAGCAGTTCTTC.

V is TRBV28 and J is TRBJ2-2, with D perhaps matching TRBD2 (5 bases). The CDR3 has 14 amino acids. V was clipped by 2 bases and J by 5 bases, with 9 bases between them. The germline CDR1 and CDR2 sequences are MDHEN and SYDVKM. CDR3 in amino acids: CASSLAGVTGELFF. CDR3 DNA: TGTGCCAGCAGTTTAGCCGGGGTAACCGGGGAGCTGTTTTTT.

The chain combines TRBV5-1 with TRBJ1-1, with 8 bases aligning to TRBD1. V lost 5 bases to trimming and J lost 6 bases; unmatched junction nucleotides: 9. The CDR3 extends over 14 amino acids. Germline V gives CDR1 SGHRS, CDR2 YFSETQ. The CDR3 nucleotides read TGCGCCAGCAGAAATTTACAGGGGGACCCTGAAGCTTTCTTT. It translates to CASRNLQGDPEAFF.

The genes are TRBV29-1 and TRBJ1-4; TRBD1 might be the D (6 bases). The V gene lost 6 bases and the J gene lost 8 bases, with 19 bases spanning the gap. Germline V gene data show CDR1 as SQVTM and CDR2 as ANQGSEA. The length of the CDR3 is 14 residues. CDR3 loop: CSVRALGDKEKLFF. CDR3 nucleotides: TGCAGCGTAAGAGCCTTAGGGGACAAAGAAAAACTGTTTTTT. Full variable domain (missing parts from reference TRBV29-1 and TRBJ1-4): SAVISQKPSRDICQRGTSLTIQCQVDSQVTMMFWYRQQPGQSLTLIATANQGSEATYESGFVIDKFPISRPNLTFSTLTVSNMSPEDSSIYLCSVRALGDKEKLFFGSGTQLSVL.

The chain combines TRBV6-5 with TRBJ1-2; D may be TRBD1 (6 bases). Trimming removed 5 bases at V and 2 bases at J, with 9 bases between. This CDR3 has 13 residues. Germline lookup yields CDR1 MNHEY and CDR2 SVGAGI. This chain's CDR3 is CASSRGGNYGYTF. The CDR3 coding sequence is TGTGCCAGCAGTAGGGGGGGGAACTATGGCTACACCTTC.

The rearrangement uses TRBV5-1 and TRBJ1-4; TRBD1 agrees at 8 bases. V trimming: 0 bases; J trimming: 6 bases; junction bases outside the gene matches: 4. The V gene's germline CDR1 is SGHRS and CDR2 YFSETQ. The CDR3 extends over 15 amino acids. This chain's CDR3 is CASSLVGTGYEKLFF. CDR3 bases: TGCGCCAGCAGCTTGGTCGGGACAGGCTATGAAAAACTGTTTTTT. Based on the CDR3 plus reference TRBV5-1 and TRBJ1-4, the full variable domain is KAGVTQTPRYLIKTRGQQVTLSCSPISGHRSVSWYQQTPGQGLQFLFEYFSETQRNKGNFPGRFSGRQFSNSRSEMNVSTLELGDSALYLCASSLVGTGYEKLFFGSGTQLSVL.

This sequence joins TRBV6-5 and TRBJ1-1; 7 positions match TRBD1. The trim removed 7 bases at V and 4 bases at J, leaving 12 bases unmatched. Germline CDR1 MNHEY, CDR2 SVGAGI. This CDR3 is built from 15 residues. Written as DNA, the CDR3 is TGTGCCAGCACCCCGGGCAGGGGGTCTGTCACTGAAGCTTTCTTT. Translation: CASTPGRGSVTEAFF.

This chain connects TRBV11-3 to TRBJ2-1; D not certain. The germline V and J ends were trimmed by 1 base and 5 bases, with 12 bases remaining between them. The germline V gene has CDR1 SGHNT and CDR2 YENEEA. CDR3 length: 15 amino acids. The CDR3 spells CASSLGGRNDNEQFF. The CDR3 DNA sequence: TGTGCCAGCAGCTTAGGAGGTAGAAACGACAATGAGCAGTTCTTC.

The rearrangement links TRBV5-1 to TRBJ2-3, with 8 positions matching TRBD2. Germline CDR1 reads SGHRS; CDR2 reads YFSETQ. The CDR3 has 16 amino acids. V lost 3 bases to trimming and J lost 0 bases; unmatched junction nucleotides: 6. CDR3 region: CASSWMTSASTDTQYF. CDR3 coding DNA: TGCGCCAGCAGCTGGATGACTAGCGCTAGCACAGATACGCAGTATTTT. The whole variable domain, filled in from reference TRBV5-1 and TRBJ2-3, reads KAGVTQTPRYLIKTRGQQVTLSCSPISGHRSVSWYQQTPGQGLQFLFEYFSETQRNKGNFPGRFSGRQFSNSRSEMNVSTLELGDSALYLCASSWMTSASTDTQYFGPGTRLTVL.

The V and J genes are TRBV7-6 and TRBJ2-7, with 7 bases that match TRBD2. With V trimmed by 1 base and J by 5 bases, 5 bases remained unmatched. The CDR3 has 14 residues. Germline CDR1 is SGHVS and CDR2 is FNYEAQ. The CDR3: CASSLEATSHEQYF. The DNA of the CDR3 is TGTGCCAGCAGCTTAGAGGCGACTAGCCACGAGCAGTACTTC.

CDR3 nucleotides: TGTGCCAGCAGTGACTTTACAGGGCCGTATCAACAGCCCCAGCATTTT. It encodes CASSDFTGPYQQPQHF. The J gene is TRBJ1-5, the V gene TRBV28, with a weak D call TRBD1 (6 bases). CDR1 and CDR2 (germline): MDHEN, SYDVKM. This CDR3 comprises 16 residues. V was trimmed by 5 bases and J by 7 bases, leaving 21 bases between them. The whole variable domain, remainder taken from reference TRBV28 and TRBJ1-5, is DVKVTQSSRYLVKRTGEKVFLECVQDMDHENMFWYRQDPGLGLRLIYFSYDVKMKEKGDIPEGYSVSREKKERFSLILESASTNQTSMYLCASSDFTGPYQQPQHFGDGTRLSIL.

The chain is built from TRBV6-1 and TRBJ2-1, with D perhaps matching TRBD2 (5 bases). Trimming shortened V by 4 bases and J by 6 bases, and 13 bases separated the two germline ends. The CDR3 is 14 residues long. Germline V gene sequence: CDR1 MNHNS, CDR2 SASEGT. The CDR3 reads CASSGLARINEQFF. The CDR3 DNA reads TGTGCCAGCAGTGGATTAGCGAGGATCAATGAGCAGTTCTTC.

The V call is TRBV28, the J call TRBJ1-1; 7 bases agree with TRBD1. The CDR3 is made up of 16 amino acids. With 2 bases clipped from V and 3 bases from J, the junction kept 9 bases outside the gene matches. Per the germline V gene, CDR1 is MDHEN and CDR2 is SYDVKM. The CDR3 here is CASSLRGRVADTEAFF. The CDR3 DNA reads TGTGCCAGCAGTTTAAGGGGGCGGGTGGCAGACACTGAAGCTTTCTTT.

A single count supports this clone. The chain employs TRBV11-2 and TRBJ1-1; 11 nucleotides agree with TRBD1. The CDR3 has 15 amino acids. Trimming cost V 4 bases and J 10 bases; bases outside gene matches: 11. Germline-derived CDR1 and CDR2 are SGHAT and FQNNGV. The CDR3, as DNA: TGTGCCAGCAGCTCTAGTAGGACAGGGGGCGTGCGAGCTTTCTTT. Translated: CASSSSRTGGVRAFF.

Concerning this clone itself: Compared with germline, one end of the junction differs, possibly owing to a read error. At the DNA level, this CDR3 is encoded by other sequences in the same sample as well. The rearrangement links TRBV5-1 to TRBJ1-1; the match to TRBD1 covers 7 bases. Germline values: CDR1 SGHRS, CDR2 YFSETQ. The length of the CDR3 is 15 residues. The chain's CDR3 is CASSLLGGDNTEAFF. The CDR3 bases are TGCGCCAGCAGCTTACTAGGGGGCGACAACACTGAAGCCTTCTTT.

V gene TRBV7-3 combines with J gene TRBJ2-1; TRBD2 aligns across 9 bases. CDR1 is SGHTA, CDR2 FQGTGA, per germline. With V trimmed by 2 bases and J by 9 bases, 8 bases remained unmatched. The CDR3 extends over 15 amino acids. The CDR3 sequence: CASSLAGGPGIEQFF. Here the CDR3 DNA reads TGTGCCAGCAGCTTAGCGGGAGGGCCTGGGATTGAGCAGTTCTTC.

The chain couples TRBV4-1 to TRBJ2-1; TRBD1 aligns across 9 bases. This CDR3 is built from 14 residues. The junction had 3 bases not matched to a gene; V was cut back by 1 base and J by 8 bases. The germline gives CDR1 MGHRA, CDR2 YSYEKL. CDR3 loop: CASSQARTGDEQFF. For the CDR3, the DNA is TGCGCCAGCAGCCAAGCCCGGACAGGGGATGAGCAGTTCTTC.